The 20 T cell receptor beta chains listed next were all sequenced from one sample in a study of blood T cell repertoires in COVID-19 (dated by TCRdb to the early 2020s). Libraries were constructed by the immunoSEQ multiplex PCR assay. The immuneACCESS repertoire file appears here via TCRdb, limited to in-frame rearrangements. These files lack a portion of the clones; in checked studies, under half of the deficit traces to unresolved V genes, and the cause of the others is not known. Present in this sample are 70,000 or so clones, more than 80% of which were seen just once. The ten largest clones add up to around 32% of the sample. The material sequenced was peripheral blood. These receptors originate from an elderly woman with active or convalescent COVID-19.

The rearrangement links TRBV10-3 to TRBJ1-5, with D possibly matching TRBD1 (5 bases). Trimming pared 11 bases from V and 6 bases from J, leaving 23 bases between. Germline V gene lookup returns CDR1 ENHRY and CDR2 SYGVKD. The CDR3 has 15 amino acids. This chain's CDR3 is CARGGDRGGGQPQHF. The DNA for the CDR3 is TGTGCCCGGGGGGGGGACCGGGGCGGGGGTCAGCCCCAGCATTTT.

This clone appeared a few times. The chain has TRBV25-1 and TRBJ1-2, with D unresolved. The CDR3 has 14 residues. Deletions cut 11 bases from V and 2 bases from J, with 18 bases between. Germline CDR1 reads MGHDK; CDR2 reads SYGVNS. The CDR3 region is CAPSMGSINYGYTF. In nucleotides, the CDR3 is TGTGCCCCCAGTATGGGCTCCATAAACTATGGCTACACCTTC.

The V gene is TRBV6-5, the J gene TRBJ2-7, with 8 bases identical to TRBD1. The CDR3 has 14 residues. J gave up 2 bases and V 2 bases, and 2 bases lay outside the gene matches. In germline, CDR1 is MNHEY, CDR2 SVGAGI. The CDR3: CASSYDRGTYEQYF. DNA for the CDR3: TGTGCCAGCAGTTACGACAGGGGAACCTACGAGCAGTACTTC.

The chain employs TRBV9 and TRBJ1-6, with a tentative D call TRBD1 (5 bases). In germline, CDR1 is SGDLS, CDR2 YYNGEE. The V end was cut by 0 bases, the J end by 8 bases, with 15 bases between. The CDR3 is made up of 16 amino acids. CDR3 residues: CASSVGFGQRDSPLHF. The CDR3 DNA reads TGTGCCAGCAGCGTAGGGTTCGGACAACGCGATTCACCCCTCCACTTT. The full variable domain, its missing parts supplied by reference TRBV9 and TRBJ1-6, is DSGVTQTPKHLITATGQRVTLRCSPRSGDLSVYWYQQSLDQGLQFLIQYYNGEERAKGNILERFSAQQFPDLHSELNLSSLELGDSALYFCASSVGFGQRDSPLHFGNGTRLTVT.

This chain uses TRBV5-4 with TRBJ1-2, with D unclear. The V gene's germline CDR1 is SGHNT and CDR2 YYREEE (reference sequence). CDR3 length: 12 residues. The V gene lost 3 bases and the J gene lost 7 bases, with 10 bases spanning the gap. CDR3 nucleotide sequence: TGTGCCAGCAGCTACGGGGTTTCTGGCTACACCTTC. Translation gives CASSYGVSGYTF.

V and J are TRBV25-1 and TRBJ2-6; the D gene is possibly TRBD2 (6 bases). There are 17 residues in the CDR3. The ends were cut back, 6 bases at V and 1 base at J, with 16 bases in the middle. Germline CDR1 is MGHDK and CDR2 is SYGVNS. In DNA form, the CDR3 reads TGTGCCAGCAGCCGGGACTCAGGAGCGTCTGGGGCCAACGTCCTGACTTTC. Encoded protein: CASSRDSGASGANVLTF.

CDR3 in amino acids: CAWSVLSGLSPLHF. The CDR3 DNA reads TGTGCCTGGAGCGTCCTCTCGGGACTTTCACCCCTCCACTTT. V and J are TRBV30 and TRBJ1-6, with a weak D call TRBD1 (5 bases). V gave up 3 bases and J gave up 9 bases, with 15 bases separating them. This CDR3 is 14 amino acids long. The germline V gene has CDR1 GTSNPN and CDR2 SVGIG (reference sequence).

This chain links TRBV12-3 or TRBV12-4 with TRBJ1-5, with a weak D call TRBD1 (5 bases). V was pared by 2 bases and J by 5 bases, with 7 bases between. This CDR3 has 13 amino acids. In nucleotides, the CDR3 is TGTGCCAGCAGTTTACAGGGTTATCAGCCCCAGCATTTT. It translates to CASSLQGYQPQHF.

The chain couples TRBV7-2 to TRBJ1-1; the match to TRBD1 covers 9 bases. Germline CDR1 is SGHTA and CDR2 is FQGNSA. The V segment lost 7 bases and the J segment 1 base; nucleotides outside the gene matches: 4. CDR3 length equals 14 residues. The CDR3 DNA reads as TGTGCCAGCAAGGGGGACAGGGAGAACACTGAAGCTTTCTTT. Encoded protein: CASKGDRENTEAFF.

The V and J genes are TRBV6-5 and TRBJ1-1; TRBD1 might be the D (6 bases). The CDR3 contains 14 residues. CDR1 MNHEY and CDR2 SVGAGI come from the germline V gene. The germline V and J ends were trimmed by 6 bases and 10 bases, with 21 bases remaining between them. DNA for the CDR3: TGTGCCAGCAGCAACTGGAACAGGGCAGGCTCAGCTTTCTTT. Amino acids: CASSNWNRAGSAFF.

About this clone itself: At one end the junction does not follow the germline gene, possibly because of a read error. V and J are TRBV28 and TRBJ1-6, with TRBD1 identical over 8 bases. CDR3 size: 11 residues. Per germline, CDR1 MDHEN and CDR2 SYDVKM. The CDR3 sequence is CASSIRDRTSF. DNA for the CDR3: TGTGCCAGCAGTATCCGGGACAGGACCTCTTTT.

The CDR3 DNA follows: TGCGCCAGCAGCCACCAGGCAGCCAGAGGGATACCTGAAGCTTTCTTT. This sequence encodes CASSHQAARGIPEAFF. The rearrangement joins TRBV4-1 to TRBJ1-1; D gene ambiguous. The length of the CDR3 is 16 residues. The V gene lost 3 bases and the J gene lost 6 bases, with 20 bases spanning the gap. The germline gives CDR1 MGHRA, CDR2 YSYEKL.

The J gene is TRBJ1-1, the V gene TRBV6-6, with no clear D. Germline V gives CDR1 MNHNY, CDR2 SVGAGI (reference sequence). The CDR3 consists of 14 residues. V lost 0 bases and J lost 6, with 11 bases in between. The CDR3 is CASSYSIVRAEAFF. The CDR3, as DNA: TGTGCCAGCAGTTACTCGATAGTCCGGGCTGAAGCTTTCTTT.

This chain joins TRBV5-1 and TRBJ1-2; D not resolved. The CDR3 spans 15 residues. Germline assignment: CDR1 SGHRS and CDR2 YFSETQ. V lost 5 bases and J lost 7, with 21 bases in between. The CDR3 protein is CASRGLWSEPGGYTF. The CDR3 DNA is TGCGCCAGCAGGGGTTTATGGTCGGAGCCGGGTGGCTACACCTTC.

The rearrangement uses TRBV7-2 and TRBJ1-2; 10 bases align to TRBD1. This CDR3 has 14 residues. V shed 5 bases and J 7 bases; nucleotides not matched to a gene: 7. The germline V gene has CDR1 SGHTA and CDR2 FQGNSA. The DNA of the CDR3 is TGTGCCAGCAGCGATGACAGGGGGCAGAGTGGCTACACCTTC. Encoded protein: CASSDDRGQSGYTF.

This chain joins TRBV27 and TRBJ1-1; the match to TRBD1 covers 9 bases. The CDR3 spans 19 residues. The germline CDR1 and CDR2 sequences are MNHEY and SMNVEV (reference sequence). After removal of 5 bases from V and 6 bases from J, the junction contained 22 bases not matched to a gene. The DNA of the CDR3 is TGTGCCAGCAGTCCATCCCCGGGACAGGGTGTGTTCAGTGGCGCTGAAGCTTTCTTT. Its protein product is CASSPSPGQGVFSGAEAFF.

CDR3: CASSTPELPPLHF. Written as DNA, the CDR3 is TGTGCCAGTAGTACCCCCGAGTTACCACCCCTCCACTTT. The chain joins TRBV19 to TRBJ1-6; no firm D call. Trimming cost V 4 bases and J 11 bases, with 12 bases left between them. The CDR3 has 13 amino acids. Germline values: CDR1 LNHDA, CDR2 SQIVND (reference sequence).

The table lists this clone with a few counts. This chain links TRBV18 with TRBJ2-7, with 11 nucleotides matching TRBD2. Per the germline V gene, CDR1 is KGHSH and CDR2 is LQKENI. The CDR3 spans 16 residues. V gave up 3 bases and J gave up 2 bases; unmatched junction bases: 6. The CDR3, as DNA: TGTGCCAGCTCACCGGCTAGCGGGGGGCAACCCTACGAGCAGTACTTC. It encodes CASSPASGGQPYEQYF.

The J gene is TRBJ2-3, the V gene TRBV4-3, with 12 bases fitting TRBD2. Germline V lookup: CDR1 LGHNA, CDR2 YSLEER. The CDR3 spans 16 residues. Unmatched junction bases numbered 1, after V lost 1 base and J lost 2 bases. The chain's CDR3 is CASSQGTSGDTDTQYF. CDR3 nucleotides: TGCGCCAGCAGCCAAGGGACTAGCGGGGACACAGATACGCAGTATTTT.

This clone was counted a single time. This chain uses TRBV14 with TRBJ2-3, with D perhaps TRBD2 (5 bases). Between the trimmed V and J ends, which lost 6 bases and 2 bases, there was a span of 12 bases. The CDR3 has 14 amino acids. Germline assignment: CDR1 SGHDN and CDR2 FVKESK. In DNA, the CDR3 is TGTGCCAGCAGTCGGCTCCGGGACACAGATACGCAGTATTTT. Its protein product is CASSRLRDTDTQYF.